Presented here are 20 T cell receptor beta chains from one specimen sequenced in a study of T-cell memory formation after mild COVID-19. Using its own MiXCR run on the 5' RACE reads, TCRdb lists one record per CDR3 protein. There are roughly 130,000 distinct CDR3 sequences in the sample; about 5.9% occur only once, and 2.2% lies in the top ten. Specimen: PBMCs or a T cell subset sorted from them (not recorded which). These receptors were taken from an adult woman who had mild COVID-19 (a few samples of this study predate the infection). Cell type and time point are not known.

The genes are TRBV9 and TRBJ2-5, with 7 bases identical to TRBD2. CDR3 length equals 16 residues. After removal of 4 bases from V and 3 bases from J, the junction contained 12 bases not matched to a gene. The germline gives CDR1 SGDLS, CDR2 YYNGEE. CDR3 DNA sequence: TGTGCCAGCAGCCAAGGTTTGCGGGAGTTTGAAGAGACCCAGTACTTC. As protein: CASSQGLREFEETQYF.

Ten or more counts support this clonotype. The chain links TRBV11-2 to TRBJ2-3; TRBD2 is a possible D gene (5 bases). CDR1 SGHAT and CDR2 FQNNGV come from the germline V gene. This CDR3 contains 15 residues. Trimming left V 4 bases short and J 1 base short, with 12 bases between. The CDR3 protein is CASSYSGSRTDTQYF. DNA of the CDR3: TGTGCCAGCAGCTACTCGGGATCTCGCACAGATACGCAGTATTTT.

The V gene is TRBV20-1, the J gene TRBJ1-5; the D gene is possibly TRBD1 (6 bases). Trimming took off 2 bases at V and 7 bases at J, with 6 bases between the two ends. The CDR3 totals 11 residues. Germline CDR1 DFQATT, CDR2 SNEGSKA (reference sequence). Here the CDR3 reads CSARQGQPQHF. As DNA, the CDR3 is TGCAGTGCTAGACAGGGGCAGCCCCAGCATTTT.

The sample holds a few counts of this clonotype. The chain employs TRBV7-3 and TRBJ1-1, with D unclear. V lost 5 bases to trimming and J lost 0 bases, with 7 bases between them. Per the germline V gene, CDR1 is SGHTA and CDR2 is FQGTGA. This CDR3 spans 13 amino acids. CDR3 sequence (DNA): TGTGCCAGCAGCCGTGGTTTGAACACTGAAGCTTTCTTT. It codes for CASSRGLNTEAFF.

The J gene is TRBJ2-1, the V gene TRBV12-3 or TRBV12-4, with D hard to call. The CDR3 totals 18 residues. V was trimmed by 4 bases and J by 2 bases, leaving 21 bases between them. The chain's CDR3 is CASSSTLVWSGPYNEQFF. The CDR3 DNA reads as TGTGCCAGCAGTTCCACCCTCGTGTGGTCTGGACCCTACAATGAGCAGTTCTTC.

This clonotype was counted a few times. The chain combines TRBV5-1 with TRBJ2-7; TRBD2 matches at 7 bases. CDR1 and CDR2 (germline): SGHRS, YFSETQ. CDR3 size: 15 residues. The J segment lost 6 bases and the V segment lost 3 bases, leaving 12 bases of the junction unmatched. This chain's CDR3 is CASSWGGVQGGEQYF. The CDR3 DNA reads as TGCGCCAGCAGCTGGGGGGGGGTCCAGGGAGGCGAGCAGTACTTC.

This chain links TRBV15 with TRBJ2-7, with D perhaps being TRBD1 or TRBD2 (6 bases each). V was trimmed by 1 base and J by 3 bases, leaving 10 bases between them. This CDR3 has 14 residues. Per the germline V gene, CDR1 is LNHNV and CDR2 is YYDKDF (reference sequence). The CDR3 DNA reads TGTGCCACCAGCAGAGGAAGGGGGGACTACGAGCAGTACGTC. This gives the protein CATSRGRGDYEQYV.

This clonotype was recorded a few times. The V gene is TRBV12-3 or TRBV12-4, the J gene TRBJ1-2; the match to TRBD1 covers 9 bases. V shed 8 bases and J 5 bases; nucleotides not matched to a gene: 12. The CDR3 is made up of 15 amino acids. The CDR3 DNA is TGTGCCAGCGGAACCAACAGGGGGCTGGTGTATGGCTACACCTTC. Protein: CASGTNRGLVYGYTF.

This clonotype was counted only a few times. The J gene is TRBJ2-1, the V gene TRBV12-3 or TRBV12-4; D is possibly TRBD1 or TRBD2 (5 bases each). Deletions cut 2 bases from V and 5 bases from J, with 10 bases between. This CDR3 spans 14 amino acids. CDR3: CASSLWDVNNEQFF. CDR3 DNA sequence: TGTGCCAGCAGTTTATGGGACGTTAACAATGAGCAGTTCTTC.

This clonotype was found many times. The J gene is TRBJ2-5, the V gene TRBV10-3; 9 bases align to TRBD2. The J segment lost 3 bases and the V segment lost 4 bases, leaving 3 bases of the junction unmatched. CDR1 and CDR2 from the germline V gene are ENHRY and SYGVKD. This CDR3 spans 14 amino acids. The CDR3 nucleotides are TGTGCCATCAGTGCGCGCGGGAGGGAAGAGACCCAGTACTTC. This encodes CAISARGREETQYF.

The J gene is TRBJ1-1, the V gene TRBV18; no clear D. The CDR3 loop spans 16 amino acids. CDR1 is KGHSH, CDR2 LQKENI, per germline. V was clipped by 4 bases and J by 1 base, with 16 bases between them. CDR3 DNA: TGTGCCAGCTCACTCTCGTTGGCCGTGGGGAACACTGAAGCTTTCTTT. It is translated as CASSLSLAVGNTEAFF. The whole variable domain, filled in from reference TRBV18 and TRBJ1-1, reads NAGVMQNPRHLVRRRGQEARLRCSPMKGHSHVYWYRQLPEEGLKFMVYLQKENIIDESGMPKERFSAEFPKEGPSILRIQQVVRGDSAAYFCASSLSLAVGNTEAFFGQGTRLTVV.

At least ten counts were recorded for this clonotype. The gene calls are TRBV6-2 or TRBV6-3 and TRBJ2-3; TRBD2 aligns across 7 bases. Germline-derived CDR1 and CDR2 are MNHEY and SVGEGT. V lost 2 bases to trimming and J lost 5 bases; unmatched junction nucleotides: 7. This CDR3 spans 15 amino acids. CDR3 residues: CASSYGGSIRDTQYF. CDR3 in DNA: TGTGCCAGCAGTTACGGCGGGAGCATAAGAGATACGCAGTATTTT.

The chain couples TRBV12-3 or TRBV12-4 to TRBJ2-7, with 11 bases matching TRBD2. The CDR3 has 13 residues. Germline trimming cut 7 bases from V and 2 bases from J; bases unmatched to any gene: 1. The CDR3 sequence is CASTLAGAYEQYF. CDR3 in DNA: TGTGCCAGCACACTAGCGGGAGCCTACGAGCAGTACTTC.

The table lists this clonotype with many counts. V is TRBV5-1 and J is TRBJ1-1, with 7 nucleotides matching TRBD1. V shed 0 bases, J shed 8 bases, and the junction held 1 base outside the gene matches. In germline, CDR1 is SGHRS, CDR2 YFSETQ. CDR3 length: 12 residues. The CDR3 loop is CASSLGTGEAFF. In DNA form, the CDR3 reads TGCGCCAGCAGCTTGGGGACAGGAGAAGCTTTCTTT.

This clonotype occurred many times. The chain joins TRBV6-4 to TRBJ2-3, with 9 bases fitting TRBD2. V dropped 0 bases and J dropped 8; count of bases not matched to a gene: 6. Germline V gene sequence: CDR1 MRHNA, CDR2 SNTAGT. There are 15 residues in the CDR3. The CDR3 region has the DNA TGTGCCAGCAGTGACTCCGCGGGGGGGCCTGGTACGCAGTATTTT. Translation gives CASSDSAGGPGTQYF.

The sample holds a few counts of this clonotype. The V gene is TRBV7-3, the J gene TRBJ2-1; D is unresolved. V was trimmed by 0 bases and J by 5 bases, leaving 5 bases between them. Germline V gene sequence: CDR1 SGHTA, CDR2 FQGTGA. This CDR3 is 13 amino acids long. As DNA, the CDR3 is TGTGCCAGCAGCTTAACCGCCGACAATGAGCAGTTCTTC. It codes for CASSLTADNEQFF.

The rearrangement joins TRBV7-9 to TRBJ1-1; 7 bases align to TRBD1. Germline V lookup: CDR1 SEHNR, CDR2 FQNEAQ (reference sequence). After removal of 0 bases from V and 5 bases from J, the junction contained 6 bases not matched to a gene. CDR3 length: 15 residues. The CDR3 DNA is TGTGCCAGCAGCTTAGCCCTGATGACAGGGACTGAAGCTTTCTTT. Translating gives CASSLALMTGTEAFF.

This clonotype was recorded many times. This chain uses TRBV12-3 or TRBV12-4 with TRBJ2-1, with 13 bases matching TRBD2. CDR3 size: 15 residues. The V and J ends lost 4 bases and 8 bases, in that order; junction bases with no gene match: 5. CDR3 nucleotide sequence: TGTGCCAGCAGTTCACTAGCGGGAGGGCCCCATGAGCAGTTCTTC. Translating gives CASSSLAGGPHEQFF.

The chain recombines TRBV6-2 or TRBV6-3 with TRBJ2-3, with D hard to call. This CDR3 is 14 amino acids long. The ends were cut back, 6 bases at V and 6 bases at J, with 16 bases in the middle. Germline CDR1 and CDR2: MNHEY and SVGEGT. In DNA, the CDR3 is TGTGCCAGCAGCGACGTCCGGGCCGACGATACGCAGTATTTT. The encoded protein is CASSDVRADDTQYF.

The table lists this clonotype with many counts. In nucleotides, the CDR3 is TGCGCCAGCAGCCTTGTCTTAAGTAATGAAAAACTGTTTTTT. Translating gives CASSLVLSNEKLFF. The gene calls are TRBV4-3 and TRBJ1-4; the D is unclear. The V end was cut by 4 bases, the J end by 4 bases, with 10 bases between. The germline CDR1 and CDR2 sequences are LGHNA and YSLEER. The CDR3 covers 14 residues.